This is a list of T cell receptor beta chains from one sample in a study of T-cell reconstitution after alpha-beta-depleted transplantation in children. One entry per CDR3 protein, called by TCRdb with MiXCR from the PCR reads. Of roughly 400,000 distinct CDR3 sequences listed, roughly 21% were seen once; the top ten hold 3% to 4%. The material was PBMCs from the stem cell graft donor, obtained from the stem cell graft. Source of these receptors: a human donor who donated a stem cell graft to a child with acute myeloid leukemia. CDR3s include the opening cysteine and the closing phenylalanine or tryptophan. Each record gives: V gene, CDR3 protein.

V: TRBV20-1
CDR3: CSARGLAGVQETQYF

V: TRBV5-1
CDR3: CASSPPGLAGGSYNEQFF

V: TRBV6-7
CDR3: CASSSPAGGGNEQFF

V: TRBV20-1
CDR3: CSANVPSPGYTF

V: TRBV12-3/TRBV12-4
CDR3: CASSWFTEAFF

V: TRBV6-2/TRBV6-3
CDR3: CASSYTGTHQPQHF

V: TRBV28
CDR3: CASSPIQAQETQYF

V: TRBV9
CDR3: CASSASGVRETQYF

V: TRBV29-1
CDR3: CSVDGGLAGSQETQYF

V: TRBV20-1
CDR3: CSARPTSGRSDTQYF

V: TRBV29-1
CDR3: CSGEGTEDGYTF

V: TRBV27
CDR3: CASSPTLHEQFF

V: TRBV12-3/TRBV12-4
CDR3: CASSFSGRASTDTQYF

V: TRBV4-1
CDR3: CASSLPQGTGELFF

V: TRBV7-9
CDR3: CASSTSGTYEQYF

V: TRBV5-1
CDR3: CASSSKTVVAGADTQYF

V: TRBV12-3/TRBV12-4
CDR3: CASTLSGNNEQFF

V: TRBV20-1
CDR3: CSAAKGLGIQYF

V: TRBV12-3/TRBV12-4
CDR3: CASTFTFGGTEAFF

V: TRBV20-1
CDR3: CCARDGGRADNEQFF